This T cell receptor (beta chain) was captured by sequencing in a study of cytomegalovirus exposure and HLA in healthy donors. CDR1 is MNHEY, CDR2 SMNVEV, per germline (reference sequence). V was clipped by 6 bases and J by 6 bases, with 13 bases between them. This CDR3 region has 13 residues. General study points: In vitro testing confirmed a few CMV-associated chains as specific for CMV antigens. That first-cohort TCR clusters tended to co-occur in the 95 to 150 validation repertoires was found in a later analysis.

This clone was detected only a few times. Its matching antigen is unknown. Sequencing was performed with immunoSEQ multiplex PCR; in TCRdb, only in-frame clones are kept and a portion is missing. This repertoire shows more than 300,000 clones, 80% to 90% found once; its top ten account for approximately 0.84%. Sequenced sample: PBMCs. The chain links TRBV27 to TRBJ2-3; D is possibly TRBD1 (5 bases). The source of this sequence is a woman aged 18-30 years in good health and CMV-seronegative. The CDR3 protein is CASRSRRVDTQYF. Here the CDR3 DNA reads TGTGCCAGCAGGTCCCGCAGGGTCGATACGCAGTATTTT.